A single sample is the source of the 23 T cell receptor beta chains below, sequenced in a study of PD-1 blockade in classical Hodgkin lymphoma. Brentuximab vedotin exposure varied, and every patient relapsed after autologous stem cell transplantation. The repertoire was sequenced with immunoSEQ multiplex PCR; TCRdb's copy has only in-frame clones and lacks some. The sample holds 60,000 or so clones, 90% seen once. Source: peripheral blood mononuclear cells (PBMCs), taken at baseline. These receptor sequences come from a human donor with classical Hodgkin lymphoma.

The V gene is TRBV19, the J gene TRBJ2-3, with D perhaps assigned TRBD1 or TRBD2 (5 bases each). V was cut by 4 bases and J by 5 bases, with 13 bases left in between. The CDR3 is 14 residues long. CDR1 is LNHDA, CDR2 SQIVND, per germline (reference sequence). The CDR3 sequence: CASSTRLTGDTQYF. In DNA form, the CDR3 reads TGTGCCAGTAGTACGAGACTAACAGGAGATACGCAGTATTTT.

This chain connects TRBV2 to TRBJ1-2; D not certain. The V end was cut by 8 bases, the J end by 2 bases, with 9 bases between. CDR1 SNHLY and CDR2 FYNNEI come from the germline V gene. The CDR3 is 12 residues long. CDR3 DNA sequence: TGTGCCAGCGTCGGGCAGAACTATGGCTACACCTTC. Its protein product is CASVGQNYGYTF.

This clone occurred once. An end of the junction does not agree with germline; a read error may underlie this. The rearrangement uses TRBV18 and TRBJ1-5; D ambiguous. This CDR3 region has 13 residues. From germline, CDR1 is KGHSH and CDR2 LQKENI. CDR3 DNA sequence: TGTGCCAGCTCACCTTCAGAAAATCGGCCCCAGCATTTT. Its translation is CASSPSENRPQHF.

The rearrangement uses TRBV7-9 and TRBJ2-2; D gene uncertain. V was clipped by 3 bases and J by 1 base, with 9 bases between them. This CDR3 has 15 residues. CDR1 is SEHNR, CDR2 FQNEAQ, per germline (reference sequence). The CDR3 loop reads CASSFGPKNTGELFF. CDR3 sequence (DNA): TGTGCCAGCAGCTTCGGACCGAAGAACACCGGGGAGCTGTTTTTT.

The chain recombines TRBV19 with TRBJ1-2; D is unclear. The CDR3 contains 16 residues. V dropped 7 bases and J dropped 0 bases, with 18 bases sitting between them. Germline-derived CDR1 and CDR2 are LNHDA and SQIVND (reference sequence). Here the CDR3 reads CASKEGKERANYGYTF. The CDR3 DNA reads TGTGCCAGTAAGGAAGGAAAGGAGCGAGCTAACTATGGCTACACCTTC.

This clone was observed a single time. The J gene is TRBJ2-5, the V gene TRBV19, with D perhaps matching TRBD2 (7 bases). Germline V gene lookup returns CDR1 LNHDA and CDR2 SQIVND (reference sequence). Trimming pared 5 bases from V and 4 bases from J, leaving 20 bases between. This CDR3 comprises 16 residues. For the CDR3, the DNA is TGTGCCAGTAGTCCGTATGGGGGGGCCCCGGGAGAGACCCAGTACTTC. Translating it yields CASSPYGGAPGETQYF.

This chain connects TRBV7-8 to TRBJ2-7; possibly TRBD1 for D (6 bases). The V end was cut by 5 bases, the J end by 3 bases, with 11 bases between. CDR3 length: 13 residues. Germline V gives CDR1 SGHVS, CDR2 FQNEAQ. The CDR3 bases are TGTGCCAGCAGCCGTGGGGGCCGCTACGAGCAGTACTTC. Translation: CASSRGGRYEQYF.

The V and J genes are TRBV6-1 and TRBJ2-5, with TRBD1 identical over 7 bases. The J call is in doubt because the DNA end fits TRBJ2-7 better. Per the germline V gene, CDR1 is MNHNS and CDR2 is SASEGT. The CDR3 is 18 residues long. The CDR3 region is CASSEGNLGRGSSYEQYF. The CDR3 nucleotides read TGTGCCAGCAGTGAAGGAAACCTTGGCAGGGGGTCGAGCTACGAGCAGTACTTC.

The CDR3 reads CASSYSGHYNEQFF. The CDR3 bases are TGTGCCAGCAGTTACTCGGGTCACTACAATGAGCAGTTCTTC. The V and J genes are TRBV6-5 and TRBJ2-1; D gene uncertain. The CDR3 runs 14 residues. Trimming shortened V by 0 bases and J by 3 bases, and 6 bases separated the two germline ends. The V gene's germline CDR1 is MNHEY and CDR2 SVGAGI.

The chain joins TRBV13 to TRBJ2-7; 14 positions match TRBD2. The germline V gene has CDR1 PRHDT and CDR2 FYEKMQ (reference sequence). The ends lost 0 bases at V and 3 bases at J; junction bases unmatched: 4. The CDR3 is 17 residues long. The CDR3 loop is CASSLGSGLAGVYEQYF. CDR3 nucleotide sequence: TGTGCCAGCAGCTTAGGATCGGGACTAGCGGGAGTCTACGAGCAGTACTTC.

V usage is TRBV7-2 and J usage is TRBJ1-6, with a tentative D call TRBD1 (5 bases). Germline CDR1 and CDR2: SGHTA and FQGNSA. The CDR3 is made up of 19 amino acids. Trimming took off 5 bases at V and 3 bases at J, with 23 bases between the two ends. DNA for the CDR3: TGTGCCAGCAGCCCCGTTAGTGGGGCAGGGCGCGGCTATAATTCACCCCTCCACTTT. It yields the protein CASSPVSGAGRGYNSPLHF.

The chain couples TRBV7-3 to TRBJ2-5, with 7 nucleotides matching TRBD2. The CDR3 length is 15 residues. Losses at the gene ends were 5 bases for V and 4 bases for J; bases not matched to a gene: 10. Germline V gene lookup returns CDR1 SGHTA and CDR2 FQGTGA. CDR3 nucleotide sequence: TGTGCCAGCAGCCAGCTGGGGCGGGAGCTAGAGACCCAGTACTTC. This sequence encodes CASSQLGRELETQYF.

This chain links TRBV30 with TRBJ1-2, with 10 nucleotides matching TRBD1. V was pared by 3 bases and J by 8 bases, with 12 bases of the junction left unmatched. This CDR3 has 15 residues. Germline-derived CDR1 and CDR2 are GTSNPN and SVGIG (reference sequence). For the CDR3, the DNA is TGTGCCTGGAGGGGTACCGGGACAGGGGCCAGGGGCTACACCTTC. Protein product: CAWRGTGTGARGYTF.

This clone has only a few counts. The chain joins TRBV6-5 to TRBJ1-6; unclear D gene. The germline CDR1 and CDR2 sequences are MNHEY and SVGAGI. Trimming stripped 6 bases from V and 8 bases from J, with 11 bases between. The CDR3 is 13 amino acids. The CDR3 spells CASSQESDSPLHF. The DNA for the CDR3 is TGTGCCAGCAGCCAAGAGAGTGATTCACCCCTCCACTTT.

In DNA form, the CDR3 reads TGTGCCAGCGCGCTACGTCTCGGGACACTGAGGACTGAAGCTTTCTTT. Translating gives CASALRLGTLRTEAFF. This chain uses TRBV28 with TRBJ1-1; tentatively, D is TRBD1 (6 bases). The CDR3 is 16 amino acids. V lost 8 bases and J lost 5, with 24 bases in between. In germline, CDR1 is MDHEN, CDR2 SYDVKM.

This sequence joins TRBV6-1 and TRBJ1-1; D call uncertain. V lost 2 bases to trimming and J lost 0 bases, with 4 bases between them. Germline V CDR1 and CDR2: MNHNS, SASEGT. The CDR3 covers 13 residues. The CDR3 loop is CASSEYLNTEAFF. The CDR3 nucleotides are TGTGCCAGCAGTGAATACTTGAACACTGAAGCTTTCTTT.

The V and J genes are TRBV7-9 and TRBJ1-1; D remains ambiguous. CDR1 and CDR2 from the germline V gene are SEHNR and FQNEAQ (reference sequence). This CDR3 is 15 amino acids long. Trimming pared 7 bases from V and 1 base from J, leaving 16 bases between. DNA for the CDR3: TGTGCCAGCACCTCTCGTTGGGATCGGAACACTGAAGCTTTCTTT. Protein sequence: CASTSRWDRNTEAFF.

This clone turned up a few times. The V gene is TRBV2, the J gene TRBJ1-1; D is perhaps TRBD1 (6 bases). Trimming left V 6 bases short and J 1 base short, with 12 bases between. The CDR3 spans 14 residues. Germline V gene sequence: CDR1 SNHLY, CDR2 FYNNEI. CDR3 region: CASRGTITNTEAFF. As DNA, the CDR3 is TGTGCCAGCAGGGGGACAATAACGAACACTGAAGCTTTCTTT.

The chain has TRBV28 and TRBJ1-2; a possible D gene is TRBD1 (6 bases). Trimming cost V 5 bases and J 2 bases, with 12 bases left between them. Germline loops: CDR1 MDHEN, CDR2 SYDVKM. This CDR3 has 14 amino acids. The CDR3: CASSPAGQNYGYTF. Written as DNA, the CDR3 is TGTGCCAGCAGTCCCGCCGGACAGAACTATGGCTACACCTTC.

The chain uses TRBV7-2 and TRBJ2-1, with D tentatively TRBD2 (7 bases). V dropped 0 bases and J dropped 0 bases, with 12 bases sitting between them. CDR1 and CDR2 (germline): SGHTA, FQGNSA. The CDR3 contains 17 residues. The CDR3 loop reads CASSLAGGAPSYNEQFF. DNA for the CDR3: TGTGCCAGCAGCTTAGCTGGGGGGGCCCCCTCCTACAATGAGCAGTTCTTC.

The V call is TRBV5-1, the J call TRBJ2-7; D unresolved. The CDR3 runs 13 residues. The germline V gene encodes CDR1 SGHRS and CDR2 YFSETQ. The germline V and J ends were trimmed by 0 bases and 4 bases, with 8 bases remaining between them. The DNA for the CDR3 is TGCGCCAGCAGCTTGGGTGGAGAATACGAGCAGTACTTC. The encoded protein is CASSLGGEYEQYF.

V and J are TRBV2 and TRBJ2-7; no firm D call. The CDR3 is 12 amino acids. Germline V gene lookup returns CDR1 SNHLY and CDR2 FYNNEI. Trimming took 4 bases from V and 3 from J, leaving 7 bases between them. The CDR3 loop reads CASSVTVYEQYF. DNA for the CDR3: TGTGCCAGCAGTGTCACAGTCTACGAGCAGTACTTC. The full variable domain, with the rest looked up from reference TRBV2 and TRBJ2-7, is EPEVTQTPSHQVTQMGQEVILRCVPISNHLYFYWYRQILGQKVEFLVSFYNNEISEKSEIFDDQFSVERPDGSNFTLKIRSTKLEDSAMYFCASSVTVYEQYFGPGTRLTVT.

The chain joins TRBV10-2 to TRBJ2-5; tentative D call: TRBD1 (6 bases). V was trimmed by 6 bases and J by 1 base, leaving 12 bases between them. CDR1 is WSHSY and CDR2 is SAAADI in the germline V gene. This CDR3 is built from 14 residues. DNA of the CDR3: TGCGCCAGCAGACAGGGACAAGTCCAAGAGACCCAGTACTTC. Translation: CASRQGQVQETQYF.